This TCR beta chain was retrieved from a study of cytomegalovirus exposure and HLA in healthy donors. Study-wide points: Productive rates of about 87% or about 30% were seen for most TCR beta V segments in an earlier analysis. At a 0.05 false discovery rate, a later analysis found 18,000 or so TCR beta sequences to be associated with HLA alleles.

The J segment lost 6 bases and the V segment lost 3 bases, leaving 19 bases of the junction unmatched. The V gene's germline CDR1 is MDHEN and CDR2 SYDVKM. This CDR3 has 19 residues. This clone was seen a single time. The antigen remains unidentified. The PCR contained 60 Vbeta and 13 Jbeta primers. Libraries were prepared by immunoSEQ multiplex PCR; TCRdb keeps only in-frame clonotypes and omits some of them. The sample lists over 65,000 clones, 79% occurring once. This sequence originates from a woman between 40 and 50 years old in good health and CMV-seropositive. Sequenced: PBMCs. The J gene is TRBJ2-3, the V gene TRBV28, with 9 nucleotides matching TRBD1. The CDR3: CASSFRDTGGFSRWDTQYF. The CDR3 bases are TGTGCCAGCAGTTTCCGCGATACAGGGGGCTTCTCCCGATGGGATACGCAGTATTTT.